This T cell receptor (beta chain) is from a study of CD8+ T cells in alopecia areata. Study results and limitations: Between patients, shared TCR sequences were less clear than in mice. This was possibly due in part to HLA diversity in the patient population.

V lost 3 bases to trimming and J lost 6 bases, with 3 bases between them. Germline lookup yields CDR1 SEHNR and CDR2 FQNEAQ (reference sequence). The CDR3 length is 12 residues. Treatment specified: oral pan-JAK inhibitor, 5-10 mg twice daily. Extracted RNA was reverse transcribed, and the resulting cDNA served as sequencing template. The protocol was immunoSEQ multiplex PCR, while the TCRdb copy is restricted to in-frame clones and leaves out a portion. The table lists under 350,000 clones, 58% of them singletons. Details on this clone: Its specificity is not known.

Sample: CD4+ T cells sorted from blood, taken at week 24, from a patient treated with tofacitinib. The sequence derives from a human donor with alopecia areata. The chain employs TRBV7-9 and TRBJ1-6; D unclear. DNA of the CDR3: TGTGCCAGCAGCTTCATTAATTCACCCCTCCACTTT. Translated, it gives CASSFINSPLHF.